The 22 T cell receptor beta chains presented below share a single source sample, sequenced in a study of PD-L1 blockade in urothelial cancer. Specified time point: peripheral blood 6 weeks after treatment start. Assay used: immunoSEQ multiplex PCR; TCRdb lists only in-frame clones, some missing. The sample comprises 35,000 to 45,000 clones, about four fifths of which are singletons, and under 12% rests with the top ten. Source: PBMCs, taken around atezolizumab (anti-PD-L1) treatment. These receptors were collected from a middle-aged man with urothelial cancer.

This clone was recorded only once. A junction end diverges from the germline sequence, so it may reflect a read error. The chain links TRBV5-1 to TRBJ2-2; 9 positions agree with TRBD2. In germline, CDR1 is SGHRS, CDR2 YFSETQ. This CDR3 comprises 15 residues. The CDR3 DNA follows: TGCGTCAGCAGCCGACTAGCGGCTAACACCGGGGAGCTGTTTTTT. Encoded protein: CVSSRLAANTGELFF.

This chain connects TRBV5-1 to TRBJ2-7; D is perhaps TRBD1 (5 bases). The V gene lost 4 bases and the J gene lost 3 bases, with 26 bases spanning the gap. Germline V gene sequence: CDR1 SGHRS, CDR2 YFSETQ. There are 18 residues in the CDR3. Here the CDR3 reads CASSRKVGVGAALYEQYF. The CDR3 bases are TGCGCCAGCAGCCGGAAGGTTGGTGTTGGGGCTGCCCTCTACGAGCAGTACTTC.

The rearrangement links TRBV28 to TRBJ1-1, with 8 bases that match TRBD1. This CDR3 contains 15 residues. The germline V gene encodes CDR1 MDHEN and CDR2 SYDVKM. V lost 5 bases and J lost 8; bases outside the gene matches: 13. The CDR3 nucleotides read TGTGCCAGCAGTCGATCCCAGGGACAGGTGACCGAAGCTTTCTTT. Its protein is CASSRSQGQVTEAFF.

The V and J genes are TRBV29-1 and TRBJ1-2; the match to TRBD1 covers 7 bases. The CDR3 spans 15 residues. J was trimmed by 3 bases and V by 2 bases; bases with no gene match: 9. Germline V gene sequence: CDR1 SQVTM, CDR2 ANQGSEA. This CDR3 reads CSVETTGEFDYGYTF. The CDR3 DNA reads TGCAGCGTTGAAACCACAGGGGAGTTCGACTATGGCTACACCTTC.

The chain couples TRBV28 to TRBJ1-2; 8 nucleotides match TRBD1. The CDR3 totals 14 residues. Germline V gene data show CDR1 as MDHEN and CDR2 as SYDVKM. V was pared by 6 bases and J by 2 bases, with 5 bases of the junction left unmatched. The CDR3 coding sequence is TGTGCCAGCAGGTCAGGGGGCCAGAACTATGGCTACACCTTC. Translated, it gives CASRSGGQNYGYTF.

This clone was seen once. The CDR3 loop is CASSLQRGTSYEQYF. CDR3 in DNA: TGTGCCAGCAGTTTACAGCGGGGGACCTCCTACGAGCAGTACTTC. The chain is built from TRBV28 and TRBJ2-7; 8 bases are a match to TRBD2. There are 15 residues in the CDR3. V was clipped by 2 bases and J by 0 bases; unmatched bases: 3. CDR1 is MDHEN, CDR2 SYDVKM, per germline.

The chain joins TRBV5-4 to TRBJ2-7; 7 nucleotides agree with TRBD2. Germline V CDR1 and CDR2: SGHNT, YYREEE (reference sequence). There are 14 residues in the CDR3. J lost 6 bases, V lost 1 base, and 7 bases had no gene match. CDR3 sequence reads: CASSLMAGEVEQYF. The CDR3 coding sequence is TGTGCCAGCAGCTTGATGGCGGGAGAAGTCGAGCAGTACTTC.

A few counts support this clone. At the DNA level, this CDR3 is encoded by other sequences in the same sample as well. V gene TRBV5-1 combines with J gene TRBJ1-2, with 11 nucleotides matching TRBD1. CDR1 is SGHRS, CDR2 YFSETQ, per germline. The J segment lost 7 bases and the V segment lost 0 bases, leaving 2 bases of the junction unmatched. The CDR3 has 14 residues. DNA for the CDR3: TGCGCCAGCAGCTTGGCCGGGACAGGGGGTGGCTACACCTTC. It specifies CASSLAGTGGGYTF.

This chain uses TRBV23-1 with TRBJ2-1, with TRBD2 identical over 12 bases. TRBV23-1 is identified as an open reading frame with a role that is uncertain. V shed 6 bases, J shed 10 bases, and the junction held 10 bases outside the gene matches. This CDR3 contains 15 residues. CDR3 sequence: CASRILAGGSPEQFF. CDR3 bases: TGCGCCAGCAGGATACTAGCGGGAGGTTCGCCGGAGCAGTTCTTC.

This chain joins TRBV28 and TRBJ1-1, with 9 bases that match TRBD1. From germline, CDR1 is MDHEN and CDR2 SYDVKM. With 0 bases clipped from V and 7 bases from J, the junction kept 3 bases outside the gene matches. This CDR3 contains 14 residues. Here the CDR3 DNA reads TGTGCCAGCAGTTTATGGGGACAGGGTGATGAAGCTTTCTTT. The encoded protein is CASSLWGQGDEAFF.

This chain joins TRBV28 and TRBJ1-2; D is unclear. Germline assignment: CDR1 MDHEN and CDR2 SYDVKM. This CDR3 has 15 amino acids. With 5 bases removed from V and 2 bases from J, the gap between germline ends came to 15 bases. The DNA of the CDR3 is TGTGCCAGCAGTACTGAGAAGCGGGGAAACTATGGCTACACCTTC. It specifies CASSTEKRGNYGYTF.

This chain joins TRBV19 and TRBJ2-7; 7 bases fit TRBD1. The CDR3 sequence is 13 residues long. Trimming at V came to 5 bases and at J to 6 bases, leaving 7 bases not matched to a gene. Germline CDR1 reads LNHDA; CDR2 reads SQIVND (reference sequence). The DNA for the CDR3 is TGTGCCAGTAGTCTAGGGGGCCGGAGCGAGCAGTACTTC. Translated: CASSLGGRSEQYF. Together with reference TRBV19 and TRBJ2-7, the CDR3 gives the full variable domain: DGGITQSPKYLFRKEGQNVTLSCEQNLNHDAMYWYRQDPGQGLRLIYYSQIVNDFQKGDIAEGYSVSREKKESFPLTVTSAQKNPTAFYLCASSLGGRSEQYFGPGTRLTVT.

The J gene is TRBJ2-2, the V gene TRBV19; possible D gene TRBD1, 5 bases. This CDR3 region has 16 residues. CDR1 is LNHDA, CDR2 SQIVND, per germline (reference sequence). The V gene lost 2 bases and the J gene lost 4 bases, with 14 bases spanning the gap. The CDR3 DNA sequence: TGTGCCAGTAGTATATGGTTAGCTGGGGCCACCGGGGAGCTGTTTTTT. Translated, it gives CASSIWLAGATGELFF.

This chain links TRBV11-2 with TRBJ2-5, with D tentatively TRBD1 (6 bases). Germline V gene data show CDR1 as SGHAT and CDR2 as FQNNGV. The CDR3 contains 15 residues. The V and J ends lost 2 bases and 2 bases respectively, with 12 bases between them. The CDR3 DNA follows: TGTGCCAGCAGCTTACTAGGACAGATACAAGAGACCCAGTACTTC. It is translated as CASSLLGQIQETQYF.

The chain employs TRBV28 and TRBJ1-2; 7 bases line up with TRBD1. The CDR3 has 11 residues. Trimming removed 10 bases from V and 7 bases from J; junction bases left unmatched: 6. In germline, CDR1 is MDHEN, CDR2 SYDVKM. The CDR3 loop reads CATKGTAGYTF. The CDR3 nucleotides read TGTGCCACGAAGGGGACAGCTGGCTACACCTTC.

This chain uses TRBV6-1 with TRBJ2-5; D is perhaps TRBD2 (7 bases). V was shortened by 6 bases and J by 1 base, with 12 bases between the two germline ends. Germline loops: CDR1 MNHNS, CDR2 SASEGT. This CDR3 region has 14 residues. DNA of the CDR3: TGTGCCAGCAGAGGGGGGGGCCCCCAAGAGACCCAGTACTTC. Protein product: CASRGGGPQETQYF.

The chain couples TRBV5-4 to TRBJ2-3; D is uncertain. The CDR3 contains 14 residues. Germline loops: CDR1 SGHNT, CDR2 YYREEE (reference sequence). V shed 0 bases and J shed 5 bases, with 10 bases lying between them. CDR3 sequence (DNA): TGTGCCAGCAGCTTGGAGTCCTCGGGAGATACGCAGTATTTT. It specifies CASSLESSGDTQYF. The full variable domain, completed using reference TRBV5-4 and TRBJ2-3, is ETGVTQSPTHLIKTRGQQVTLRCSSQSGHNTVSWYQQALGQGPQFIFQYYREEENGRGNFPPRFSGLQFPNYSSELNVNALELDDSALYLCASSLESSGDTQYFGPGTRLTVL.

The V and J genes are TRBV11-2 and TRBJ2-3, with 9 bases lining up with TRBD2. CDR3 length: 18 residues. The trim removed 1 base at V and 0 bases at J, leaving 8 bases unmatched. The germline gives CDR1 SGHAT, CDR2 FQNNGV. CDR3 coding DNA: TGTGCCAGCAGCTTAGTTCTGACTAGCGGACCTAGCACAGATACGCAGTATTTT. Residues: CASSLVLTSGPSTDTQYF.

This chain joins TRBV10-3 and TRBJ1-3, with TRBD1 as a possible D gene (5 bases). The germline gives CDR1 ENHRY, CDR2 SYGVKD. V lost 5 bases, J lost 0 bases, and 11 bases lay in between. CDR3 length: 15 amino acids. CDR3 in DNA: TGTGCCATCAGTTTAGGGGCCTCCTCTGGAAACACCATATATTTT. As protein: CAISLGASSGNTIYF.

This clone occurred once. J is TRBJ2-1 and V is TRBV7-2, with 8 nucleotides matching TRBD1. Trimming removed 1 base from V and 7 bases from J; junction bases left unmatched: 6. CDR1 is SGHTA and CDR2 is FQGNSA in the germline V gene. CDR3 length: 15 amino acids. The CDR3 spells CASSLGSDRGNEQFF. CDR3 nucleotide sequence: TGTGCCAGCAGCTTAGGTTCAGACAGGGGTAATGAGCAGTTCTTC.

The J gene is TRBJ2-7, the V gene TRBV6-6; 8 nucleotides match TRBD1. V was clipped by 5 bases and J by 5 bases; unmatched bases: 5. This CDR3 contains 13 residues. Germline values: CDR1 MNHNY, CDR2 SVGAGI (reference sequence). The CDR3 bases are TGTGCCAGCAGTGCGGACAGGGCCGACGAGCAGTACTTC. This codes for CASSADRADEQYF.

The rearrangement links TRBV5-1 to TRBJ2-2; 8 nucleotides line up with TRBD2. With V trimmed by 5 bases and J by 7 bases, 7 bases remained unmatched. The CDR3 length is 14 residues. The germline V gene has CDR1 SGHRS and CDR2 YFSETQ. The CDR3 sequence is CASRTGGPNGELFF. In DNA, the CDR3 is TGCGCCAGCAGGACGGGAGGGCCGAACGGGGAGCTGTTTTTT.